A single sample is the source of the 10 T cell receptor beta chains below, sequenced in a study of T cells in Graves' hyperthyroidism and ophthalmopathy. Amplification of TCR beta CDR3 regions used RNA as the template. Researchers ran a first-round RT-PCR on the TCR CDR3 using the HTBI primer set. MiXCR, run by TCRdb on the multiplex PCR reads, gives a single entry per CDR3 protein. The top ten hold 15% to 20% of the sample, which has 550,000 to 600,000 distinct CDR3 sequences, 16% seen once. Sequencing was performed on blood. The receptors here all came from a woman between 18 and 29 years old with Graves' hyperthyroidism.

The rearrangement uses TRBV19 and TRBJ2-1; no clear D gene. The CDR3 loop spans 13 amino acids. The V end lost 3 bases, the J end lost 4 bases, and 7 bases lay between the germline ends. CDR1 is LNHDA and CDR2 is SQIVND in the germline V gene (reference sequence). The CDR3 is CASSIPFYNEQFF. CDR3 nucleotides: TGTGCCAGTAGTATCCCTTTTTACAATGAGCAGTTCTTC.

The table lists this clonotype with many counts. The V gene is TRBV6-6, the J gene TRBJ2-1, with 8 bases fitting TRBD2. The CDR3 runs to 16 residues. Germline CDR1 MNHNY, CDR2 SVGAGI (reference sequence). V shed 2 bases and J 3 bases; nucleotides not matched to a gene: 6. The CDR3 sequence: CASSYTLAGGYNEQFF. The CDR3 DNA reads as TGTGCCAGCAGTTACACGTTGGCGGGAGGCTACAATGAGCAGTTCTTC.

This clonotype was counted at least ten times. The chain carries TRBV6-1 and TRBJ1-2; D remains unclear. This CDR3 comprises 11 residues. Germline V CDR1 and CDR2: MNHNS, SASEGT. Trimming removed 6 bases from V and 7 bases from J, with 9 bases in between. The DNA of the CDR3 is TGTGCCAGCAGCGTTGGTTCTGGCTACACCTTC. It translates to CASSVGSGYTF.

This clonotype was observed a few times. The V call is TRBV12-3 or TRBV12-4, the J call TRBJ2-2; 8 nucleotides match TRBD2. The CDR3 is made up of 16 amino acids. Trimming cost V 3 bases and J 7 bases; bases outside gene matches: 10. The CDR3 region is CASSFEWAGGVGELFF. CDR3 nucleotide sequence: TGTGCCAGCAGTTTTGAATGGGCGGGAGGTGTCGGGGAGCTGTTTTTT.

This clonotype was picked up a small number of times. This rearrangement joins TRBV9 to TRBJ2-1, with 9 nucleotides matching TRBD2. With V trimmed by 7 bases and J by 6 bases, 11 bases remained unmatched. Germline V gene sequence: CDR1 SGDLS, CDR2 YYNGEE. This CDR3 contains 15 residues. CDR3 nucleotides: TGTGCCAGCGGAAATAGCGGGAGCTCCCCCAATGAGCAGTTCTTC. This codes for CASGNSGSSPNEQFF.

This clonotype was detected many times. The rearrangement joins TRBV20-1 to TRBJ2-5, with 8 bases aligning to TRBD2. The CDR3 covers 14 residues. Germline CDR1 reads DFQATT; CDR2 reads SNEGSKA (reference sequence). V lost 1 base and J lost 2; bases outside the gene matches: 3. CDR3 sequence reads: CSARVGLAQETQYF. DNA for the CDR3: TGCAGTGCTAGAGTAGGACTAGCTCAAGAGACCCAGTACTTC.

The chain carries TRBV20-1 and TRBJ2-1, with D tentatively TRBD2 (6 bases). Germline-derived CDR1 and CDR2 are DFQATT and SNEGSKA (reference sequence). V was clipped by 0 bases and J by 0 bases, with 9 bases between them. This CDR3 region has 15 residues. The CDR3 protein is CSARDDGSSYNEQFF. In nucleotides, the CDR3 is TGCAGTGCTAGAGATGACGGGAGCTCCTACAATGAGCAGTTCTTC.

In this sample, this clonotype turned up many times. The V gene is TRBV13, the J gene TRBJ1-1; no reliable D call. This CDR3 spans 16 amino acids. Germline assignment: CDR1 PRHDT and CDR2 FYEKMQ (reference sequence). V was clipped by 1 base and J by 1 base, with 13 bases between them. Written as DNA, the CDR3 is TGTGCCAGCAGCTTAGTGATGCCCAGCCGGAACACTGAAGCTTTCTTT. Its protein is CASSLVMPSRNTEAFF.

This clonotype was recorded many times. The chain recombines TRBV11-1 with TRBJ2-1; D is unresolved. Germline loops: CDR1 SGHAT, CDR2 FQDESV (reference sequence). The ends were cut back, 3 bases at V and 4 bases at J, with 22 bases in the middle. The CDR3 is 18 amino acids. CDR3 in amino acids: CASSLGSQRRSTYNEQFF. The CDR3 DNA reads as TGTGCCAGCAGCTTGGGTTCGCAGCGACGTTCTACTTACAATGAGCAGTTCTTC.

The table lists this clonotype with a few counts. The rearrangement joins TRBV7-2 to TRBJ2-2, with a tentative D call TRBD2 (5 bases). With 0 bases removed from V and 0 bases from J, the gap between germline ends came to 8 bases. Germline-derived CDR1 and CDR2 are SGHTA and FQGNSA. This CDR3 has 16 residues. The CDR3 sequence: CASSLARLPNTGELFF. In DNA, the CDR3 is TGTGCCAGCAGCTTAGCGAGACTACCGAACACCGGGGAGCTGTTTTTT.